Many counts were recorded for the clone carrying this TCR beta chain. Its antigen is as yet unknown. The data are from a study of T-cell memory formation after mild COVID-19. Overall study context: There were largely donor-specific TCR clusters.

Researchers used 5'RACE with constant-segment primers to make TCR alpha and TCR beta cDNA libraries that carry sample barcodes and UMIs. One entry per CDR3 protein results from TCRdb running MiXCR on the 5' RACE reads. The sample includes approximately 340,000 distinct CDR3 sequences, 13% of them seen just once. The germline CDR1 and CDR2 sequences are SGHTA and FQGNSA. This CDR3 spans 16 amino acids. Germline trimming cut 1 base from V and 5 bases from J; bases unmatched to any gene: 3. Notes on the study in general: Contracting CD4+ clones sat mainly in CM and EM; CD8+ in EMRA. Within pre-infection memory, some responding clones were found, suggesting cross-reactive memory joined.

The TCR originated in a man aged 18 to 35 who had mild COVID-19 (a few samples of this study predate the infection). Cell type and time point are not known. Sequencing used PBMCs or a T cell subset sorted from them (not recorded which). The V call is TRBV7-2, the J call TRBJ2-1; 12 positions agree with TRBD2. CDR3 DNA: TGTGCCAGCAGCTTAGGGCTAGCGGGGGGGCACAATGAGCAGTTCTTC. This gives the protein CASSLGLAGGHNEQFF.